A single sample is the source of the 5 T cell receptor beta chains below, sequenced in a study of breast tumors, draining lymph nodes, adjacent tissues. One entry per CDR3 protein, called by TCRdb with MiXCR from the multiplex PCR reads. The table lists 60,000 to 65,000 distinct CDR3 sequences, less than 75% of them singletons. Source material: breast tumor tissue. The receptor source for this set is a female donor with breast cancer. Some clones in this sample may be carry-over from other donors' samples.

This clonotype has a handful of counts. A much larger clone differs from this one at a single base, so this may be a read error. The genes are TRBV11-3 and TRBJ2-1, with 8 bases matching TRBD2. V lost 8 bases and J lost 9; bases outside the gene matches: 9. Germline CDR1 SGHNT, CDR2 YENEEA. The length of the CDR3 is 13 residues. CDR3 nucleotides: TGTGCCAGCTCCGGGACTAGGGTCGCTGAGCAGTTCTTC. Protein: CASSGTRVAEQFF.

The rearrangement uses TRBV7-9 and TRBJ2-7, with 8 bases aligning to TRBD2. With 2 bases clipped from V and 3 bases from J, the junction kept 6 bases outside the gene matches. The germline CDR1 and CDR2 sequences are SEHNR and FQNEAQ (reference sequence). CDR3 length: 15 amino acids. CDR3 residues: CASSLRTGGHYEQYF. The CDR3 nucleotides read TGTGCCAGCAGCTTAAGAACGGGAGGGCACTACGAGCAGTACTTC. Complete variable domain (other parts from reference TRBV7-9 and TRBJ2-7): DTGVSQNPRHKITKRGQNVTFRCDPISEHNRLYWYRQTLGQGPEFLTYFQNEAQLEKSRLLSDRFSAERPKGSFSTLEIQRTEQGDSAMYLCASSLRTGGHYEQYFGPGTRLTVT.

This chain connects TRBV20-1 to TRBJ1-4; tentatively, D is TRBD1 (6 bases). Trimming took 6 bases from V and 3 from J, leaving 14 bases between them. The CDR3 sequence is 14 residues long. Germline V CDR1 and CDR2: DFQATT, SNEGSKA (reference sequence). This CDR3 is CSAPQGSANEKLFF. In nucleotides, the CDR3 is TGCAGTGCCCCTCAGGGGTCGGCTAATGAAAAACTGTTTTTT.

The sample holds many counts of this clonotype. V and J are TRBV20-1 and TRBJ2-1; 9 nucleotides agree with TRBD1. V gave up 5 bases and J gave up 5 bases; unmatched junction bases: 7. The length of the CDR3 is 14 residues. CDR1 and CDR2 (germline): DFQATT, SNEGSKA (reference sequence). In DNA form, the CDR3 reads TGCAGTGCTTTGGGACAGGGTCTGGACAATGAGCAGTTCTTC. It is translated as CSALGQGLDNEQFF.

This clonotype has a handful of counts. The rearrangement uses TRBV7-2 and TRBJ2-1; D call uncertain. The CDR3 contains 13 residues. Trimming cost V 6 bases and J 10 bases, with 16 bases left between them. Germline assignment: CDR1 SGHTA and CDR2 FQGNSA. The CDR3 spells CASSSLVRLEQFF. Written as DNA, the CDR3 is TGTGCCAGCAGTTCACTCGTCCGCCTCGAGCAGTTCTTC.